This T cell receptor (beta chain) was identified during a study of beta chain features in type 1 diabetes. This CDR3 spans 17 amino acids. CDR1 LGHNA and CDR2 YNFKEQ come from the germline V gene. Trimming removed 1 base from V and 7 bases from J; junction bases left unmatched: 11. As to this clone: Its antigen is unknown.

Sorting that relied on CD45RO/CCR7/CD25/CD127/CD95/CD27 yielded CD4+ naive, central memory, regulatory and stem cell-like memory cells. Expressed TCRB transcripts were sequenced because the isolated RNA had all been reverse transcribed beforehand. Produced via immunoSEQ multiplex PCR; TCRdb's table is partial and in-frame only. The sample yields roughly 150,000 clones, almost 8% seen once. The study's findings and limits: TCRB CDR3s from Type 1 diabetes patients were moderately but significantly shorter in all four CD4+ subsets.

Sequencing was carried out using central memory CD4+ T cells from blood. The V and J genes are TRBV4-2 and TRBJ2-7; 12 bases are a match to TRBD2. This sequence was found in a man aged 18 to 29 with type 1 diabetes. CDR3 nucleotide sequence: TGTGCCAGCAGCCAAGCGACTAGCGGGAGCCCCTCGTGGGAGCAGTACTTC. Protein sequence: CASSQATSGSPSWEQYF.